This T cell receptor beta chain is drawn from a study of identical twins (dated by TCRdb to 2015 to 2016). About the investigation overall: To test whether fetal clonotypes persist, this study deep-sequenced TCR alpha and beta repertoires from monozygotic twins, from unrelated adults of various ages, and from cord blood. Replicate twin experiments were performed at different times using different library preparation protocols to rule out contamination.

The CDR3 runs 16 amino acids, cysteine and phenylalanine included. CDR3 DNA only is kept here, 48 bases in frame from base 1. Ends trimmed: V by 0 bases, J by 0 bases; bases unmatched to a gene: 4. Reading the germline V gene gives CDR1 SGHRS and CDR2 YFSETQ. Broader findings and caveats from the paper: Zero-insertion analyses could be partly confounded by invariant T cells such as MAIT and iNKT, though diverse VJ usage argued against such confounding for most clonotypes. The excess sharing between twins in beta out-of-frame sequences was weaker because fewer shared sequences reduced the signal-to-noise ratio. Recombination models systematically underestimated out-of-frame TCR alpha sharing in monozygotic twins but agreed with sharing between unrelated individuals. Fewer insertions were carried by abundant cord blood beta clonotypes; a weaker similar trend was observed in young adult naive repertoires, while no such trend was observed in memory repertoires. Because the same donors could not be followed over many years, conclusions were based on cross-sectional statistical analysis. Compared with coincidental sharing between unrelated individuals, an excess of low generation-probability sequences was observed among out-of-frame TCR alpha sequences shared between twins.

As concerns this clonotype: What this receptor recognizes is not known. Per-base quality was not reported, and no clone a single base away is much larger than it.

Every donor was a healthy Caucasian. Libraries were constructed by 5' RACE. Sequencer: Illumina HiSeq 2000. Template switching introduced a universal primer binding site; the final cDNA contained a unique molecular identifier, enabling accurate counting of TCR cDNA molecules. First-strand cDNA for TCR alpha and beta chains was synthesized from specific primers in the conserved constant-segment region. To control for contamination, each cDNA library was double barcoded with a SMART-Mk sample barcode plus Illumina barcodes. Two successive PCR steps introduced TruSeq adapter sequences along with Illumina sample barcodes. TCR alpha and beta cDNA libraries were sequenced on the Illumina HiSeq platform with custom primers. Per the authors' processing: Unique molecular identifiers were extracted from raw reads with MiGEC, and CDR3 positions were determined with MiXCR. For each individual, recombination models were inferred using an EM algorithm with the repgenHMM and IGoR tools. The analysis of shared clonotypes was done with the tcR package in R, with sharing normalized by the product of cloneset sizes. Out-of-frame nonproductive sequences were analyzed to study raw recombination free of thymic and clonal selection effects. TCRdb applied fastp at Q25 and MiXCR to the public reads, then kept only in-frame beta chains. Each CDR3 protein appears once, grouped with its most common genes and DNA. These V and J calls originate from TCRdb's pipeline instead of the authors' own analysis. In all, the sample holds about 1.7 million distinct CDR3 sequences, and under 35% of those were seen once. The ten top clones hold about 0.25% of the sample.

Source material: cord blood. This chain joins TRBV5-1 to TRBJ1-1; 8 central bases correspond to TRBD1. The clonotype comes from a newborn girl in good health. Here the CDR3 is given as CASSLVPGGLNTEAFF. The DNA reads TGCGCCAGCAGCTTGGTTCCAGGGGGCCTGAACACTGAAGCTTTCTTT. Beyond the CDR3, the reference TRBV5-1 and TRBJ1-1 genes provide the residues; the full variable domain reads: KAGVTQTPRYLIKTRGQQVTLSCSPISGHRSVSWYQQTPGQGLQFLFEYFSETQRNKGNFPGRFSGRQFSNSRSEMNVSTLELGDSALYLCASSLVPGGLNTEAFFGQGTRLTVV.